This TCR beta chain was recorded in a study of blood T cell repertoires in COVID-19. About the research overall: COVID-19 samples, acute and convalescent, were from the United States, Italy and Spain. T cells, B-cell-depleted T cells, or PBMCs supplied cDNA or gDNA.

V was shortened by 5 bases and J by 4 bases, with 21 bases between the two germline ends. This CDR3 region has 17 residues. Germline values: CDR1 SGHAT, CDR2 FQNNGV. Original processing methods: Reference gene primer amplification gave estimated nucleated cell counts. Profiling relied on immunoSEQ multiplex PCR, and the TCRdb table lists in-frame clones only, not all of them. The V and J calls and the clone size are those of that table, but D and trimming were determined from the DNA. The table includes more than 100,000 clones, roughly 85% detected once. J is TRBJ1-5 and V is TRBV11-2, with D possibly TRBD1 on 6 matching bases. The source of this sequence is a man aged 35 to 55 with acute or convalescent COVID-19. The sequenced sample consisted of peripheral blood. The CDR3 protein is CASSRRPRDTTNQPQHF. The DNA of the CDR3 is TGTGCCAGCAGCCGACGGCCCCGGGACACCACTAATCAGCCCCAGCATTTT.